These 27 T cell receptor beta chains originate from one sample sequenced in a study of Graves' ophthalmopathy and Graves' hyperthyroidism. For repertoire sequencing, the TCR beta CDR3 regions were amplified from RNA transcripts. The authors performed first-round RT-PCR with HTBI primers and then a second-round multiplex PCR. TCRdb itself ran the multiplex PCR reads through MiXCR, one entry per CDR3 protein. The sample has hundreds of thousands of distinct CDR3 sequences; 40% are singletons. Sample: peripheral blood. The source is an adult man with Graves' ophthalmopathy.

This clonotype was seen only once. One end of the junction varies from germline; a read error may be responsible. The rearrangement links TRBV25-1 to TRBJ1-4; TRBD1 matches 7 bases. The CDR3 is 16 residues long. CDR1 is MGHDK and CDR2 is SYGVNS in the germline V gene. For the CDR3, the DNA is TGTGCCAGCAGCATCAGGGGGTCGGGGGGGAGTGAAAAACTGCTTTTT. It translates to CASSIRGSGGSEKLLF.

The DNA of the CDR3 is TGTGCCAGCAAGGCGGACAGGCTCTATGGCTACACCTTC. Translated, it gives CASKADRLYGYTF. The chain joins TRBV7-8 to TRBJ1-2, with 7 positions matching TRBD1. From germline, CDR1 is SGHVS and CDR2 FQNEAQ. This CDR3 is built from 13 residues. After removal of 7 bases from V and 4 bases from J, the junction contained 6 bases not matched to a gene.

This clonotype came up a few times. V gene TRBV7-2 combines with J gene TRBJ1-5; the D gene is possibly TRBD1 (5 bases). This CDR3 spans 14 amino acids. Per the germline V gene, CDR1 is SGHTA and CDR2 is FQGNSA. Trimming stripped 11 bases from V and 5 bases from J, with 19 bases between. CDR3 residues: CAWSSRVVDQPQHF. DNA of the CDR3: TGTGCCTGGAGTAGCAGGGTCGTGGATCAGCCCCAGCATTTT.

Turning to this clonotype: Here the CDR3 omits its conserved ending phenylalanine or tryptophan, so a read error is the likely source. This chain connects TRBV19 to TRBJ2-5; 8 nucleotides match TRBD1. Germline V gene data show CDR1 as LNHDA and CDR2 as SQIVND (reference sequence). This CDR3 has 12 residues. V was clipped by 10 bases and J by 10 bases; unmatched bases: 11. CDR3 protein: CATTGQGRGQYL. Here the CDR3 DNA reads TGTGCCACAACCGGACAGGGAAGAGGCCAGTACCTC.

This clonotype occurred a few times. The rearrangement joins TRBV20-1 to TRBJ2-7; 7 nucleotides match TRBD2. Germline V lookup: CDR1 DFQATT, CDR2 SNEGSKA (reference sequence). The CDR3 loop spans 11 amino acids. The CDR3 region is CSLRGAYEQYF. The CDR3 DNA is TGCAGCCTCCGGGGGGCCTACGAGCAGTACTTC.

The gene calls are TRBV19 and TRBJ2-3, with TRBD2 identical over 9 bases. Germline trimming cut 0 bases from V and 1 base from J; bases unmatched to any gene: 2. This CDR3 comprises 16 residues. Per the germline V gene, CDR1 is LNHDA and CDR2 is SQIVND (reference sequence). The DNA of the CDR3 is TGTGCCAGTAGTATAGAAAGGACTAGCGGCACAGATACGCAGTATTTT. This gives the protein CASSIERTSGTDTQYF.

The V gene is TRBV19, the J gene TRBJ1-5, with unresolved D. The CDR3 is made up of 16 amino acids. The germline V gene encodes CDR1 LNHDA and CDR2 SQIVND (reference sequence). V shed 3 bases and J shed 2 bases, with 14 bases lying between them. This chain's CDR3 is CASSIVPITGNQPQHF. CDR3 nucleotide sequence: TGTGCCAGTAGTATCGTCCCTATTACCGGCAATCAGCCCCAGCATTTT.

The chain combines TRBV29-1 with TRBJ1-4; no firm D call. The CDR3 contains 11 residues. The V end lost 4 bases, the J end lost 8 bases, and 8 bases lay between the germline ends. The germline V gene has CDR1 SQVTM and CDR2 ANQGSEA. For the CDR3, the DNA is TGCAGCGTTGCCCGGACCGAAAAACTGTTTTTT. Residues: CSVARTEKLFF.

This clonotype has a handful of counts. This chain connects TRBV2 to TRBJ2-7, with D perhaps given as TRBD1 or TRBD2 (6 bases each). V was pared by 6 bases and J by 0 bases, with 15 bases between. The CDR3 is made up of 15 amino acids. CDR1 and CDR2 from the germline V gene are SNHLY and FYNNEI. CDR3 protein: CASSRFRGGSYEQYF. The CDR3 DNA reads TGTGCCAGCAGCCGATTCAGGGGAGGCTCCTACGAGCAGTACTTC.

The J gene is TRBJ2-5, the V gene TRBV25-1; D tentatively reads TRBD1 or TRBD2 (5 bases each). The CDR3 has 15 amino acids. Germline V gives CDR1 MGHDK, CDR2 SYGVNS. The V gene lost 6 bases and the J gene lost 7 bases, with 21 bases spanning the gap. The DNA of the CDR3 is TGTGCCAGCAGCGGGACGCAGACGGGACGGGGGACCCAGTACTTC. Translation: CASSGTQTGRGTQYF.

The chain carries TRBV29-1 and TRBJ2-6; D unresolved. With 8 bases removed from V and 1 base from J, the gap between germline ends came to 12 bases. This CDR3 region has 14 residues. The V gene's germline CDR1 is SQVTM and CDR2 ANQGSEA. CDR3 residues: CSLIGLSGANVLTF. The CDR3, as DNA: TGCAGCTTAATCGGGCTATCTGGGGCCAACGTCCTGACTTTC. The whole variable domain, filled in from reference TRBV29-1 and TRBJ2-6, reads SAVISQKPSRDICQRGTSLTIQCQVDSQVTMMFWYRQQPGQSLTLIATANQGSEATYESGFVIDKFPISRPNLTFSTLTVSNMSPEDSSIYLCSLIGLSGANVLTFGAGSRLTVL.

The V call is TRBV12-3 or TRBV12-4, the J call TRBJ2-5; D call uncertain. The CDR3 totals 14 residues. The V end lost 4 bases, the J end lost 1 base, and 10 bases lay between the germline ends. The CDR3 reads CASSSTGRQETQYF. CDR3 nucleotide sequence: TGTGCCAGCAGTTCCACCGGACGCCAAGAGACCCAGTACTTC.

The V call is TRBV20-1, the J call TRBJ2-2; 8 bases match TRBD1. This CDR3 is 13 amino acids long. V dropped 5 bases and J dropped 6; count of bases not matched to a gene: 5. CDR1 and CDR2 (germline): DFQATT, SNEGSKA (reference sequence). Here the CDR3 DNA reads TGCAGTGCTCCCCGACAGGGGTCCGGGGAGCTGTTTTTT. Its translation is CSAPRQGSGELFF.

On this clonotype: The conserved phenylalanine or tryptophan is not found at the CDR3 terminus, so this likely reflects a read error. The chain couples TRBV5-1 to TRBJ1-1; maybe TRBD1 (6 bases). Trimming stripped 4 bases from V and 1 base from J, with 11 bases between. The CDR3 contains 14 residues. Germline V gene sequence: CDR1 SGHRS, CDR2 YFSETQ. The CDR3 loop reads CASSKRDKNTEAFL. CDR3 nucleotide sequence: TGCGCCAGCAGCAAAAGGGACAAGAACACTGAAGCTTTCCTT.

V is TRBV7-9 and J is TRBJ2-3; 9 nucleotides match TRBD2. Germline CDR1 is SEHNR and CDR2 is FQNEAQ (reference sequence). With 5 bases clipped from V and 5 bases from J, the junction kept 17 bases outside the gene matches. The CDR3 totals 18 residues. CDR3 sequence reads: CASSTKASAGGPGDTQYF. DNA of the CDR3: TGTGCCAGCAGCACCAAAGCTTCTGCGGGAGGGCCGGGAGATACGCAGTATTTT.

The chain has TRBV29-1 and TRBJ2-7; the D gene is possibly TRBD1 (6 bases). The CDR3 is 12 residues long. CDR1 is SQVTM and CDR2 is ANQGSEA in the germline V gene. Trimming took off 8 bases at V and 2 bases at J, with 13 bases between the two ends. The CDR3 bases are TGCAGCTCAGGGGTTAGGGCCTACGAGCAGTACTTC. This encodes CSSGVRAYEQYF.

The chain links TRBV19 to TRBJ1-5; D gene ambiguous. Germline values: CDR1 LNHDA, CDR2 SQIVND (reference sequence). Trimming cost V 5 bases and J 0 bases, with 11 bases left between them. This CDR3 comprises 15 residues. In DNA, the CDR3 is TGTGCCAGTAGTGAACGGAGCTTTAGCAATCAGCCCCAGCATTTT. Encoded protein: CASSERSFSNQPQHF.

J is TRBJ1-4 and V is TRBV7-2; 12 bases line up with TRBD1. CDR1 and CDR2 from the germline V gene are SGHTA and FQGNSA. The CDR3 loop spans 19 amino acids. The V gene end was trimmed by 1 base and the J gene end by 8 bases; junction bases not matched to a gene: 14. The CDR3 loop is CASSLGAGQGANSGEKLFF. For the CDR3, the DNA is TGTGCCAGCAGCTTAGGGGCGGGACAGGGGGCTAACTCAGGGGAAAAACTGTTTTTT.

The V call is TRBV6-5, the J call TRBJ1-6; D is ambiguous. Germline V gene lookup returns CDR1 MNHEY and CDR2 SVGAGI. There are 16 residues in the CDR3. The V and J ends lost 4 bases and 3 bases respectively, with 13 bases between them. This CDR3 is CASSSRTGNYNSPLHF. CDR3 in DNA: TGTGCCAGCAGTTCCAGAACGGGGAACTATAATTCACCCCTCCACTTT.

CDR3 nucleotides: TGTGCCATCAGTTATGCCAGAGCTAACTATGGCTACACCTTC. Encoded protein: CAISYARANYGYTF. This sequence joins TRBV10-3 and TRBJ1-2; no reliable D call. Germline loops: CDR1 ENHRY, CDR2 SYGVKD. Trimming stripped 5 bases from V and 0 bases from J, with 10 bases between. The CDR3 contains 14 residues.

The rearrangement uses TRBV20-1 and TRBJ1-6; 11 nucleotides line up with TRBD1. The V gene end was trimmed by 5 bases and the J gene end by 6 bases; junction bases not matched to a gene: 6. This CDR3 comprises 15 residues. Germline V CDR1 and CDR2: DFQATT, SNEGSKA (reference sequence). CDR3 protein: CSARGQGASNSPLHF. The CDR3 region has the DNA TGCAGTGCTCGCGGACAGGGGGCTAGTAATTCACCCCTCCACTTT.

Note on this clonotype: A much larger clone differs by one base, so this may be a read error. V gene TRBV25-1 combines with J gene TRBJ2-7; 8 positions match TRBD2. The CDR3 spans 14 residues. Germline V lookup: CDR1 MGHDK, CDR2 SYGVNS. CDR3 amino acids: CASSSGTRGYEQCF. The DNA for the CDR3 is TGTGCCAGCAGTTCGGGGACTAGGGGCTACGAGCAGTGCTTC.

The chain recombines TRBV6-1 with TRBJ1-6; TRBD1 aligns across 7 bases. V was clipped by 5 bases and J by 6 bases; unmatched bases: 4. The CDR3 spans 14 residues. Germline-derived CDR1 and CDR2 are MNHNS and SASEGT. CDR3 bases: TGTGCCAGCAGTCTGGACAGGACTAATTCACCCCTCCACTTT. It yields the protein CASSLDRTNSPLHF.

This clonotype was detected only a few times. The rearrangement joins TRBV27 to TRBJ2-7, with 11 bases that match TRBD2. Germline-derived CDR1 and CDR2 are MNHEY and SMNVEV (reference sequence). The CDR3 loop spans 14 amino acids. V gave up 6 bases and J gave up 5 bases; unmatched junction bases: 6. CDR3 residues: CASRQLAGEDEQYF. CDR3 DNA sequence: TGTGCCAGCAGGCAACTAGCGGGAGAGGACGAGCAGTACTTC.

The V call is TRBV2, the J call TRBJ1-1; D uncertain. The CDR3 is 15 residues long. Germline V CDR1 and CDR2: SNHLY, FYNNEI. Trimming stripped 5 bases from V and 1 base from J, with 14 bases between. This CDR3 is CASSYTRAGNTEAFF. CDR3 nucleotide sequence: TGTGCCAGCAGTTACACCCGGGCGGGGAACACTGAAGCTTTCTTT.

The chain recombines TRBV6-6 with TRBJ1-5; perhaps TRBD1 as D (5 bases). The germline V and J ends were trimmed by 2 bases and 5 bases, with 10 bases remaining between them. The CDR3 is 14 amino acids. CDR1 and CDR2 from the germline V gene are MNHNY and SVGAGI (reference sequence). The CDR3 is CASSYRDGYQPQHF. The DNA of the CDR3 is TGTGCCAGCAGTTACCGGGACGGATATCAGCCCCAGCATTTT.

As DNA, the CDR3 is TGTGCCAGTAGGGGACAGAGTCAGCCCCAGCATTTT. It yields the protein CASRGQSQPQHF. This chain uses TRBV19 with TRBJ1-5, with 7 bases identical to TRBD1. Germline V gene sequence: CDR1 LNHDA, CDR2 SQIVND (reference sequence). The V segment lost 6 bases and the J segment 6 bases; nucleotides outside the gene matches: 2. The CDR3 has 12 residues.